This T cell receptor (beta chain) was profiled in a study of OX40 agonist ivuxolimab in advanced cancers. The wider study: The study treated patients with ivuxolimab, an agonistic anti-OX40 (CD134) antibody. Partial responses occurred in Three dose-escalation patients, one with hepatocellular carcinoma and two with cutaneous melanoma. Study observations and caveats: Still undetermined is the antigen specificity of the expanded peripheral T cells.

The V segment lost 6 bases and the J segment 1 base; nucleotides outside the gene matches: 7. The germline CDR1 and CDR2 sequences are MDHEN and SYDVKM. The CDR3 is made up of 15 amino acids. Samples of blood were obtained at baseline, on cycle 4 day 1, and on cycle 7 day 1. This clone was found once. What it recognizes is unknown. The data were produced by immunoSEQ multiplex PCR, yet TCRdb's version contains in-frame clones alone and is incomplete. Among 97,000 or so clones listed, around 89% were seen once. The source material was CD4+ or CD8+ T cells sorted from blood, sampled in a trial of the OX40 agonist ivuxolimab. This receptor was identified in an adult with an advanced solid tumor such as melanoma, head and neck, liver or kidney cancer. The V and J genes are TRBV28 and TRBJ2-7, with 9 bases lining up with TRBD2. CDR3 nucleotides: TGTGCCAGCAGCCTACTAGCGGGCCCTTCCTACGAGCAGTACTTC. Translated, it gives CASSLLAGPSYEQYF.